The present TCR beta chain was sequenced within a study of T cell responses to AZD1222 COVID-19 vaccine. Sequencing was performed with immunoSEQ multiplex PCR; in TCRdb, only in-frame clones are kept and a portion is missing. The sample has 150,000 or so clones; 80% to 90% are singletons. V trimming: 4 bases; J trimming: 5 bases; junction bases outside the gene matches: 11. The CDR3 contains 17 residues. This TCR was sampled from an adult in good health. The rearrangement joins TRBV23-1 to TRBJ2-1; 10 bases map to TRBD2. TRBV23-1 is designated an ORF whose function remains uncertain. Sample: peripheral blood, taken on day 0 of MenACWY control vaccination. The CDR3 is CASSLSGRAGLNNEQFF. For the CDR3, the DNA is TGCGCCAGCAGTCTCAGCGGGAGGGCCGGGTTGAACAATGAGCAGTTCTTC.